The rows below give T cell receptor beta chains drawn from one sample of a study of T cell repertoires in cytomegalovirus infection. Each CDR3 protein gets one entry after TCRdb re-called the reads with MiXCR. The sample consists of some 390,000 distinct CDR3 sequences, 15% to 20% of them appearing once. Material: PBMCs. These TCRs come from a human donor in good health (CMV status not recorded). Some clones in this sample may be carry-over from other donors' samples. CDR3s include the opening cysteine and the closing phenylalanine or tryptophan. D genes are given only for firm matches.

d_call,v_call,cdr3_aa
NA,TRBV7-2,CASSLPHGGHEQFF
TRBD1,TRBV24-1,CATSQGQGVNTEAFF
TRBD1,TRBV7-8,CASSLVTGVYEQYF
NA,TRBV2,CASREQGWGQPQHF
NA,TRBV15,CATSRDLRELFF
TRBD1,TRBV20-1,CSAPTSGTGENNEKLFF
NA,TRBV6-1,CASSRYPRTDTQYF
NA,TRBV5-6,CASRPTVPGPGTDTQYF
NA,TRBV5-5,CASSLTPYTIQETQYF
TRBD1,TRBV5-6,CASSLGTGVTDTQYF
NA,TRBV25-1,CASGYRVTEAFF
NA,TRBV6-1,CASRKTNTYEQYF
NA,TRBV6-1,CASSPGGSDINYGYTF
TRBD1,TRBV4-3,CASSRGGTGPYEQYF
NA,TRBV7-2,CASSFTGKSSYEQYF
TRBD2,TRBV7-9,CASSLSGSGNNEQFF
NA,TRBV27,CASSFKRYYEQYF
TRBD2,TRBV12-3/TRBV12-4,CASGPLAERYNEQFF
TRBD1,TRBV10-3,CAIMDRANTGELFF
TRBD1,TRBV20-1,CSARRGGISYEQYF
NA,TRBV5-4,CASSLSWDTSYEQYF
TRBD1,TRBV27,CASSATGGERGTIYF
TRBD2,TRBV7-9,CASSLTGGGVSEQFF
NA,TRBV2,CASTPGRGKDTQYF
TRBD1,TRBV12-3/TRBV12-4,CASSLAGTGTYEQYF
NA,TRBV27,CASSLGTGTLGQPQHF
TRBD1,TRBV27,CASSAGGADTIYF
TRBD2,TRBV12-3/TRBV12-4,CASSGSGGGTDTQYF
NA,TRBV11-2,CASSQGGGGYEQYF
TRBD2,TRBV20-1,CSGMAGGSYNEQFF